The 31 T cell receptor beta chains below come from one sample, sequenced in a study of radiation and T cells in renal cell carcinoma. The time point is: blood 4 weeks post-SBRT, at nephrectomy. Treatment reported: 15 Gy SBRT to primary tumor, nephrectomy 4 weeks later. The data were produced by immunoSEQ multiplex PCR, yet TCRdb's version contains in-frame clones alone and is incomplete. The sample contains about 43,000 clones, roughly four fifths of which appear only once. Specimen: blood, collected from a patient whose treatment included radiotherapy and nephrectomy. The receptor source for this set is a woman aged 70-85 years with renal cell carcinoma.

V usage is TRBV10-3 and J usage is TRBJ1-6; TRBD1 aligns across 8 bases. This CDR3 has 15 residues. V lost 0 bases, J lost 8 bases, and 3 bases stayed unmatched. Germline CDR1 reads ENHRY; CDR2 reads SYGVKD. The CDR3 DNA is TGTGCCATCAGTGAGTCCAGGGGGCTGGATTCACCCCTCCACTTT. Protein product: CAISESRGLDSPLHF.

The CDR3 DNA follows: TGTGCCAGCTCTCCCTCAAGCAGGGCTAACACTGAAGCTTTCTTT. As protein: CASSPSSRANTEAFF. The V gene is TRBV18, the J gene TRBJ1-1; tentative D call: TRBD1 (5 bases). V was shortened by 6 bases and J by 2 bases, with 16 bases between the two germline ends. Germline V gene lookup returns CDR1 KGHSH and CDR2 LQKENI. This CDR3 region has 15 residues.

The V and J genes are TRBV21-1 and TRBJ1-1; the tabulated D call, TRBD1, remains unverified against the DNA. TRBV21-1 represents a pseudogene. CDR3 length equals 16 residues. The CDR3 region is CASTPTQGAKNTEAFF. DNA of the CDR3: TGTGCCAGCACCCCGACCCAGGGGGCCAAGAACACTGAAGCTTTCTTT.

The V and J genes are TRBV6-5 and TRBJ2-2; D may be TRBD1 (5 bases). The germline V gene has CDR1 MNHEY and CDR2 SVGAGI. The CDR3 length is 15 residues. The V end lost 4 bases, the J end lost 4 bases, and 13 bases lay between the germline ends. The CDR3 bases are TGTGCCAGCAGTTCTCTAGGGGTAGGCACCGGGGAGCTGTTTTTT. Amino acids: CASSSLGVGTGELFF.

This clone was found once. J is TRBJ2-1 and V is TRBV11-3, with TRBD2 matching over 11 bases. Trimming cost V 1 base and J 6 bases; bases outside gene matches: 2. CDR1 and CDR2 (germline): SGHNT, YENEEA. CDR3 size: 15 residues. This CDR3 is CASSLGGTSGNEQFF. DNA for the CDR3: TGTGCCAGCAGCTTAGGTGGGACTAGCGGCAATGAGCAGTTCTTC.

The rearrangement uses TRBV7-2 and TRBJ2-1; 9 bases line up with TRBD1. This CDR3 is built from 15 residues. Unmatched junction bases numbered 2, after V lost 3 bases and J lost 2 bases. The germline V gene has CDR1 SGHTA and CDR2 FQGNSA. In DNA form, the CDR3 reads TGTGCCAGCAGCTTGGGGGACAGGGCCTACAATGAGCAGTTCTTC. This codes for CASSLGDRAYNEQFF.

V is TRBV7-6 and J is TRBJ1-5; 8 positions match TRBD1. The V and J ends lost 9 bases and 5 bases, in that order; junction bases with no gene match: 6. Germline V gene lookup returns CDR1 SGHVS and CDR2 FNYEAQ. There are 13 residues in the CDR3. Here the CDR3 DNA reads TGTGCCAGAAGCGCAGGGGGCTATCAGCCCCAGCATTTT. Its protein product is CARSAGGYQPQHF.

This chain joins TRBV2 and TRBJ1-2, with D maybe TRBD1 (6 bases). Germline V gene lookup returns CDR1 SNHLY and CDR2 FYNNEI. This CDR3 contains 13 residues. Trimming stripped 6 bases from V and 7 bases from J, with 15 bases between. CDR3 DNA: TGTGCCAGCAGCTCGGAAGGGACAAGTGGCTACACCTTC. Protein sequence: CASSSEGTSGYTF.

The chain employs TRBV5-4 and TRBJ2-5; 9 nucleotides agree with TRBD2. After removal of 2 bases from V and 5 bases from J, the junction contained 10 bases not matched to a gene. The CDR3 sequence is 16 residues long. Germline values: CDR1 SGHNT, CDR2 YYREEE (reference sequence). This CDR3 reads CASSLFLAGRGETQYF. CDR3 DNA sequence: TGTGCCAGCAGCTTATTCCTAGCGGGAAGGGGGGAGACCCAGTACTTC.

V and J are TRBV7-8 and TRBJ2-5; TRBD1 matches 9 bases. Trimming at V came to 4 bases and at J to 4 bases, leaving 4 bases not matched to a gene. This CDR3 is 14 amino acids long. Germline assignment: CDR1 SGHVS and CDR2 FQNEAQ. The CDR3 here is CASSSGTGIETQYF. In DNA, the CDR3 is TGTGCCAGCAGCTCTGGGACAGGGATAGAGACCCAGTACTTC.

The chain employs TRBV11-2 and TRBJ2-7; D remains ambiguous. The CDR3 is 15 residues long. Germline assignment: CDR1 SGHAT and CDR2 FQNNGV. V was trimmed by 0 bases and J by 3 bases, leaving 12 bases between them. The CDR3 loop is CASSLDRLDGYEQYF. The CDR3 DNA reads TGTGCCAGCAGCTTAGATCGACTGGACGGCTACGAGCAGTACTTC.

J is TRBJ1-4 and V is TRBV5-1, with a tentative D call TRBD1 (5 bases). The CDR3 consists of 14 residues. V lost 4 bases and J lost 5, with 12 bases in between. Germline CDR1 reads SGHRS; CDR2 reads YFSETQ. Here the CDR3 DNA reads TGCGCCAGCAGCCCGGGGACGGAAAATGAAAAACTGTTTTTT. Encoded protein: CASSPGTENEKLFF.

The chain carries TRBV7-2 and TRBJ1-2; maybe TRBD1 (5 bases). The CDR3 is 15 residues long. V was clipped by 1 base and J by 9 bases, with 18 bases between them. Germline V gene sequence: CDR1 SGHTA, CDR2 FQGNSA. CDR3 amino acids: CASSLEDSPGGSYTF. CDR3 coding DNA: TGTGCCAGCAGCTTAGAGGACTCCCCGGGGGGTAGCTACACCTTC.

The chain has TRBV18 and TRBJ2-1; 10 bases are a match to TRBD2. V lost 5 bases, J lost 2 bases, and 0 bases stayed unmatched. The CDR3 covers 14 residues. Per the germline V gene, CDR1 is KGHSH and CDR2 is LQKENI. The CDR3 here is CASSGLAAYNEQFF. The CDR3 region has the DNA TGTGCCAGCTCAGGACTAGCGGCCTACAATGAGCAGTTCTTC.

DNA for the CDR3: TGTGCCAGCGGATACAGCACCTACGAGCAGTACTTC. Amino acids: CASGYSTYEQYF. V gene TRBV21-1 combines with J gene TRBJ2-7; the table gives TRBD1 as D, unverified against the DNA. TRBV21-1 is a listed pseudogene. The CDR3 loop spans 12 amino acids.

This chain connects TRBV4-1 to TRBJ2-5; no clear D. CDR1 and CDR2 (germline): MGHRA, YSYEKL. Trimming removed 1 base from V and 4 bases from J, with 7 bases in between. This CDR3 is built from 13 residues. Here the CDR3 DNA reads TGCGCCAGCAGCCAAGGAGTAGCAGAGACCCAGTACTTC. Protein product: CASSQGVAETQYF.

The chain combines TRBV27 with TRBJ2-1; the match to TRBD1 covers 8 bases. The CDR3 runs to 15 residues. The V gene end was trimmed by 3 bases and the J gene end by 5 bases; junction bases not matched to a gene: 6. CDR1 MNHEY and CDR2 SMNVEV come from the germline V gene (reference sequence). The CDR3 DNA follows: TGTGCCAGCAGTTTTCTCAGGGGGCCTAACAATGAGCAGTTCTTC. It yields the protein CASSFLRGPNNEQFF.

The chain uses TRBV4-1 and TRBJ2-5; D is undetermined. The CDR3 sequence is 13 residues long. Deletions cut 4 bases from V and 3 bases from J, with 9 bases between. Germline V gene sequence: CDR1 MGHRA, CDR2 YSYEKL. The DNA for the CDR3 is TGCGCCAGCAGCCGTCGCCCGGAAGAGACCCAGTACTTC. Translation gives CASSRRPEETQYF.

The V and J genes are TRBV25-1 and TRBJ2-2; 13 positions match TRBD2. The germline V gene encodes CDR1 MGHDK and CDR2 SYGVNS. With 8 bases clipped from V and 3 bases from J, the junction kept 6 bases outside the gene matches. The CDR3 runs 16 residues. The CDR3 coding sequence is TGTGCCAGCGCCCCGGGACTAGCGGGGCACACCGGGGAGCTGTTTTTT. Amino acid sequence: CASAPGLAGHTGELFF.

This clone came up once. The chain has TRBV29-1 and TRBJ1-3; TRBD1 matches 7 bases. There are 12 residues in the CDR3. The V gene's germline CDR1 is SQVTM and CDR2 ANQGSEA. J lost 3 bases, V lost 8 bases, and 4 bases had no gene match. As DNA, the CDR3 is TGCAGCACCAGGGGGAATGGAAACACCATATATTTT. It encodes CSTRGNGNTIYF.

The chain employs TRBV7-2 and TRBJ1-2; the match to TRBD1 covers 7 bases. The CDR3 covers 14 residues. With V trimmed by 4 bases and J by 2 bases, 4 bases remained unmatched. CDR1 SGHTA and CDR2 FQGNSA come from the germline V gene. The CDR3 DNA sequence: TGTGCCAGCAGCTACCGGGACAGCAACTATGGCTACACCTTC. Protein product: CASSYRDSNYGYTF.

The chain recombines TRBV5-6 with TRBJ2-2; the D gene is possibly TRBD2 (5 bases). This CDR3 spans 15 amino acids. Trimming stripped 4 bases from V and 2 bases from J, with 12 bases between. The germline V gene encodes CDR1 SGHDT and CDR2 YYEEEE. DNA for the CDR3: TGTGCCAGCAGCCGCGGACGGACTAACACCGGGGAGCTGTTTTTT. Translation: CASSRGRTNTGELFF.

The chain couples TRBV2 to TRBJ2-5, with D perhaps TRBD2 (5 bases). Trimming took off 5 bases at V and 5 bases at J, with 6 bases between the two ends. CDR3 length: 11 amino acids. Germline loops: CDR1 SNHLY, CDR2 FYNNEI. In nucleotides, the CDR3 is TGTGCCAGCAGTCCGGGGGAGACCCAGTACTTC. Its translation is CASSPGETQYF. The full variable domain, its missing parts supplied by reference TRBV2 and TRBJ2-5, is EPEVTQTPSHQVTQMGQEVILRCVPISNHLYFYWYRQILGQKVEFLVSFYNNEISEKSEIFDDQFSVERPDGSNFTLKIRSTKLEDSAMYFCASSPGETQYFGPGTRLLVL.

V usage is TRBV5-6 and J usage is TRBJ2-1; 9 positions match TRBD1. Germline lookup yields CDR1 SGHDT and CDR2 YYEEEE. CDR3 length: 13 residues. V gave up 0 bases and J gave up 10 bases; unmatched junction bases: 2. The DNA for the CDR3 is TGTGCCAGCAGCTTGGGGGGGACAGGGGAGCAGTTCTTC. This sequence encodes CASSLGGTGEQFF.

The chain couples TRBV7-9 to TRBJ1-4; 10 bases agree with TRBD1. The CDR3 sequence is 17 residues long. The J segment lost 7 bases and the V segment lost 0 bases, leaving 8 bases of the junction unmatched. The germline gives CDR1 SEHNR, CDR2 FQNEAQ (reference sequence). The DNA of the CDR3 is TGTGCCAGCAGCTTAGCGTCATGGGGACAGGGGTCTGAAAAACTGTTTTTT. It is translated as CASSLASWGQGSEKLFF.

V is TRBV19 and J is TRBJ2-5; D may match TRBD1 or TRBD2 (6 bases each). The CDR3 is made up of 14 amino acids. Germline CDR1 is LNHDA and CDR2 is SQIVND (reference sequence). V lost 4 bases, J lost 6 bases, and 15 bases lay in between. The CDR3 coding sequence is TGTGCCAGTAGTACCTCCGGAGGGGGGCAGACCCAGTACTTC. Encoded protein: CASSTSGGGQTQYF.

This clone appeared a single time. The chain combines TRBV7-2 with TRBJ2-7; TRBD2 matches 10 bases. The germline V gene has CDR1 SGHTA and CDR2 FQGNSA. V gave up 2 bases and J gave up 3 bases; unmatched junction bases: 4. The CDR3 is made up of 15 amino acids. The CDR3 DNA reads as TGTGCCAGCAGCTTATCTAGCGGGAGCTTCTACGAGCAGTACTTC. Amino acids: CASSLSSGSFYEQYF.

This CDR3 reads CSISRDSTYEQYF. For the CDR3, the DNA is TGCAGCATAAGCCGAGACAGTACCTACGAGCAGTACTTC. The chain uses TRBV29-1 and TRBJ2-7, with D maybe TRBD1 (5 bases). The germline V gene encodes CDR1 SQVTM and CDR2 ANQGSEA. This CDR3 has 13 amino acids. The germline V and J ends were trimmed by 8 bases and 2 bases, with 16 bases remaining between them.

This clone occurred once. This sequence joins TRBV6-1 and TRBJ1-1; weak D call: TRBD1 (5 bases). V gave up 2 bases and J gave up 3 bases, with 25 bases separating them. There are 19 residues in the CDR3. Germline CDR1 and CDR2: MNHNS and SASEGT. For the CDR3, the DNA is TGTGCCAGCAGTGAATATGGAACCCAGGGAGGGTTTATAGACACTGAAGCTTTCTTT. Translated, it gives CASSEYGTQGGFIDTEAFF.

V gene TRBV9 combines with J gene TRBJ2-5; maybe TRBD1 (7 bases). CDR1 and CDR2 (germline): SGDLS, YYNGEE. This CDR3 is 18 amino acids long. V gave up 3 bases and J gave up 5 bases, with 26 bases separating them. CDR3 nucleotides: TGTGCCAGCAGCGAGGCAGGGGGGCGCATGGGGAATTCGGAGACCCAGTACTTC. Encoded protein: CASSEAGGRMGNSETQYF.

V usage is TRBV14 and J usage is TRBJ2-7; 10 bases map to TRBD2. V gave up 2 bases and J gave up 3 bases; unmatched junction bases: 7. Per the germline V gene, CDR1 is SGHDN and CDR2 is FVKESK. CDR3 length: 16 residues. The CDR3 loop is CASSQKGLAEFYEQYF. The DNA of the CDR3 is TGTGCCAGCAGCCAAAAAGGACTAGCGGAGTTCTACGAGCAGTACTTC. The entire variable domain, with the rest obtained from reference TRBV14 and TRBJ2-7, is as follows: EAGVTQFPSHSVIEKGQTVTLRCDPISGHDNLYWYRRVMGKEIKFLLHFVKESKQDESGMPNNRFLAERTGGTYSTLKVQPAELEDSGVYFCASSQKGLAEFYEQYFGPGTRLTVT.